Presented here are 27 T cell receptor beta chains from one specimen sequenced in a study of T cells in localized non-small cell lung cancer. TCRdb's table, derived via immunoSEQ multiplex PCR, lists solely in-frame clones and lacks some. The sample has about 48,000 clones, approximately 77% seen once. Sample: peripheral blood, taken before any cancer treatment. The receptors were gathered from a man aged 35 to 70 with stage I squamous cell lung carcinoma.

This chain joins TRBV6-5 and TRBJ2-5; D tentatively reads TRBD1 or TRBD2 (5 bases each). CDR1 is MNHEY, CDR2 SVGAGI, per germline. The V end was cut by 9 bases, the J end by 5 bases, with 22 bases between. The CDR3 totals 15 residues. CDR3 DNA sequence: TGTGCCAGTACCGGGACCTCCTTCGGCGAGGAGACCCAGTACTTC. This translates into CASTGTSFGEETQYF.

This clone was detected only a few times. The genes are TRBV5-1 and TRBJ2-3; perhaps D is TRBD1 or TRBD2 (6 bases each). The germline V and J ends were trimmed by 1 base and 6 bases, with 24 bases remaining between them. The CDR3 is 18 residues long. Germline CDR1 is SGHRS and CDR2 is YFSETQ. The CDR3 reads CASSLLRLGGGNTDTQYF. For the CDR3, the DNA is TGCGCCAGCAGCTTGTTGAGACTAGGAGGGGGTAACACGGATACGCAGTATTTT.

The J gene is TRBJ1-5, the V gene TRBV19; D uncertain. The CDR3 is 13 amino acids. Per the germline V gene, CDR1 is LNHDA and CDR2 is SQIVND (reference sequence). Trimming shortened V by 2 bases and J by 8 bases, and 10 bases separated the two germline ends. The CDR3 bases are TGTGCCAGTAGTATAATTGCTGGAGAGCCCCAGCATTTT. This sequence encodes CASSIIAGEPQHF.

The DNA of the CDR3 is TGTGCCAGCACTGGGACAGGGGGCTTCAATGAGCAGTTCTTC. Its translation: CASTGTGGFNEQFF. The V and J genes are TRBV27 and TRBJ2-1; 12 nucleotides match TRBD1. Germline V CDR1 and CDR2: MNHEY, SMNVEV (reference sequence). This CDR3 spans 14 amino acids. V lost 7 bases to trimming and J lost 6 bases; unmatched junction nucleotides: 4.

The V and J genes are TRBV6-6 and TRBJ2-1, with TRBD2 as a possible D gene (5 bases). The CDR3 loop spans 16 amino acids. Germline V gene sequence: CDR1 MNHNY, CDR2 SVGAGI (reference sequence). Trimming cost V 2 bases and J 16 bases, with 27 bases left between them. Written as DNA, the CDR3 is TGTGCCAGCAGTTACCCGAGGGAGATTGCTGCGGCTGGGCTTTTCTTC. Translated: CASSYPREIAAAGLFF.

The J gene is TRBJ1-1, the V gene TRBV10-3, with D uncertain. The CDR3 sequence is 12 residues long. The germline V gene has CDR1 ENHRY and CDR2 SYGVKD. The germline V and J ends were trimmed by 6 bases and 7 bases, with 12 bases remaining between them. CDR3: CAISAQSLEAFF. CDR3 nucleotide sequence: TGTGCCATCAGCGCACAGAGCCTTGAAGCTTTCTTT.

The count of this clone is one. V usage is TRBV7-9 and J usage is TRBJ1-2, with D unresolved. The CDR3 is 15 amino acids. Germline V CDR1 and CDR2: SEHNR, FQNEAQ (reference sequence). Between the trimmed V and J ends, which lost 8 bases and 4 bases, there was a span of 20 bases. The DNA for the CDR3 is TGTGCCAGCGACCTCTTTGGAGGTGGAGCCTATGGCTACACCTTC. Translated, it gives CASDLFGGGAYGYTF.

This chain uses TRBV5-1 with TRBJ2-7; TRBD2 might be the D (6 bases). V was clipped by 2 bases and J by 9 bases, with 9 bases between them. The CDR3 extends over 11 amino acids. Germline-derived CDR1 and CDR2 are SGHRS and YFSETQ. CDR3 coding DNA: TGCGCCAGCAGCTTTGGGGAGGTGCAGTACTTC. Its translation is CASSFGEVQYF.

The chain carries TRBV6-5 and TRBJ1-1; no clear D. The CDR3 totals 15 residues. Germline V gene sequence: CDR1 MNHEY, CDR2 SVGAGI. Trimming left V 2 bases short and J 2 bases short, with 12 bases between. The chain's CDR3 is CASSYAWTGNTEAFF. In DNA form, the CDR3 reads TGTGCCAGCAGTTACGCGTGGACCGGTAACACTGAAGCTTTCTTT.

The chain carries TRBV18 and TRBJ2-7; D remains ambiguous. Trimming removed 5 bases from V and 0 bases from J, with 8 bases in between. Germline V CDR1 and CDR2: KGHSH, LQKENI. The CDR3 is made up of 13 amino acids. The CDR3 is CASSDGRSYEQYF. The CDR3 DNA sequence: TGTGCCAGCTCAGACGGACGCTCCTACGAGCAGTACTTC.

The CDR3 loop is CASSSRQGGTNEQFF. In DNA, the CDR3 is TGCGCCAGCAGCTCTAGACAGGGAGGTACGAATGAGCAGTTCTTC. The chain links TRBV5-1 to TRBJ2-1; possibly TRBD1 for D (7 bases). Deletions cut 3 bases from V and 7 bases from J, with 17 bases between. The CDR3 is made up of 15 amino acids. Germline V gives CDR1 SGHRS, CDR2 YFSETQ.

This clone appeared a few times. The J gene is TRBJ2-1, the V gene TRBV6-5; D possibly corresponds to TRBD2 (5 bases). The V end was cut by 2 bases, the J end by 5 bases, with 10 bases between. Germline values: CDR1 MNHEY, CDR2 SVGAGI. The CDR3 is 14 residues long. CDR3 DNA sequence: TGTGCCAGCAGTTACGAGGGATCCCACAATGAGCAGTTCTTC. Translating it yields CASSYEGSHNEQFF.

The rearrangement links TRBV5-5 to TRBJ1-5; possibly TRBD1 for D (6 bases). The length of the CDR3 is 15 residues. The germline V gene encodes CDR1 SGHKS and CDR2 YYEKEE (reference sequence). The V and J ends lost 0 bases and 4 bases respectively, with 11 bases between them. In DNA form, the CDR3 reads TGTGCCAGCAGCTTGGAGCCAGGGGTGAATCAGCCCCAGCATTTT. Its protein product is CASSLEPGVNQPQHF. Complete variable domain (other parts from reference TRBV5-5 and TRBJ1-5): DAGVTQSPTHLIKTRGQQVTLRCSPISGHKSVSWYQQVLGQGPQFIFQYYEKEERGRGNFPDRFSARQFPNYSSELNVNALLLGDSALYLCASSLEPGVNQPQHFGDGTRLSIL.

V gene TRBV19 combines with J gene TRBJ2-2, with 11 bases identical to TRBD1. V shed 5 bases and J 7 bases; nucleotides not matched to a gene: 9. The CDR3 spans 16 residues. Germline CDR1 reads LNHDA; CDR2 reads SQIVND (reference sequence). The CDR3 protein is CASSFRTGGKNGELFF. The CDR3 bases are TGTGCCAGTAGTTTTCGGACAGGGGGCAAGAACGGGGAGCTGTTTTTT.

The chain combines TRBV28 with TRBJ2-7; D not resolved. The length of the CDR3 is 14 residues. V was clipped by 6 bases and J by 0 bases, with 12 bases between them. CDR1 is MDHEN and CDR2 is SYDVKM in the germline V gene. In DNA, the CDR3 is TGTGCCAGCAGCGCGCCCGGAAGCTCCTACGAGCAGTACTTC. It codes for CASSAPGSSYEQYF.

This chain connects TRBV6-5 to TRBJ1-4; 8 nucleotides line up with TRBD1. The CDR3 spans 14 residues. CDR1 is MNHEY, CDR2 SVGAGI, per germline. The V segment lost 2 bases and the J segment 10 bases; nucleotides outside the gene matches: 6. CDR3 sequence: CASSYGTGGGKLFF. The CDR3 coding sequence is TGTGCCAGCAGTTACGGGACAGGAGGGGGAAAACTGTTTTTT.

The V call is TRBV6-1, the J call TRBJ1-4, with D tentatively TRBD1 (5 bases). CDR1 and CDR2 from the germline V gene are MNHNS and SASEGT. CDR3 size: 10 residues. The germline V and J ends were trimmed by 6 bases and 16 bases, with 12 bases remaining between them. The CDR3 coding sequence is TGTGCCAGCAGGGAGACAGTACCGTTTTTT. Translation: CASRETVPFF.

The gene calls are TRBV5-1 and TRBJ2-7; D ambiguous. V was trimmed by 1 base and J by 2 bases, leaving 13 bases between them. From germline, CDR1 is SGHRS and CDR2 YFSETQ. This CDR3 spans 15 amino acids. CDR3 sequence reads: CASSLSQNRPYEQYF. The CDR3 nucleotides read TGCGCCAGCAGCTTGAGCCAAAATAGGCCCTACGAGCAGTACTTC.

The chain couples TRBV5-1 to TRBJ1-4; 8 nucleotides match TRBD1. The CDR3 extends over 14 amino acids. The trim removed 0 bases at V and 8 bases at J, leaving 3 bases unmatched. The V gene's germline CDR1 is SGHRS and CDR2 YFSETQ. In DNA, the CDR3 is TGCGCCAGCAGCTTGGGGCAGGGGGCGGAAAAACTGTTTTTT. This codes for CASSLGQGAEKLFF.

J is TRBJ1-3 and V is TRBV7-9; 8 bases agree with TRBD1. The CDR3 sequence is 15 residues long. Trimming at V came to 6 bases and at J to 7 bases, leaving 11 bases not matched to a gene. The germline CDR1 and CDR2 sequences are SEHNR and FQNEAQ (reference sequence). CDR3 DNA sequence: TGTGCCAGCAGAGCCGACAGGGGCAAGGGGAACACCATATATTTT. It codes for CASRADRGKGNTIYF.

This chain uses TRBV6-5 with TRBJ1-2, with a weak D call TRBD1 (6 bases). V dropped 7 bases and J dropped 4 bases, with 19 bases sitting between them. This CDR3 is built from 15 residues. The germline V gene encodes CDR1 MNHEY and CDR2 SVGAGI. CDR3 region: CASKLLGDRIYGYTF. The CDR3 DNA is TGTGCCAGCAAGTTACTCGGCGACAGGATCTATGGCTACACCTTC.

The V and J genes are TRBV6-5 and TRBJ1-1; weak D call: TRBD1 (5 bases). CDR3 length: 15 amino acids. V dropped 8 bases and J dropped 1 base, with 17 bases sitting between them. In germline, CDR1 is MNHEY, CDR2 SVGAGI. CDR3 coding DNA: TGTGCCAGCGACTCCGGACGGGGGAAGAACACTGAAGCTTTCTTT. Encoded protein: CASDSGRGKNTEAFF.

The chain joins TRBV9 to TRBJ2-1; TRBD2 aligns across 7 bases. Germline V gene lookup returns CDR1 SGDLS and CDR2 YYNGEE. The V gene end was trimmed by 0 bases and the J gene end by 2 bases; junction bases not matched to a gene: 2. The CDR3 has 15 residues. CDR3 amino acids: CASSVVGTTYNEQFF. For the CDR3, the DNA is TGTGCCAGCAGCGTAGTCGGGACTACCTACAATGAGCAGTTCTTC.

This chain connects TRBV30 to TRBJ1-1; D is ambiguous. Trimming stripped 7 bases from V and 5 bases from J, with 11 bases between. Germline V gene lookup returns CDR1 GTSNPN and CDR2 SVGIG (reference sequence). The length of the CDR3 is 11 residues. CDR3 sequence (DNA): TGTGCCTATCGGGGTCCAACTGAAGCTTTCTTT. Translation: CAYRGPTEAFF.

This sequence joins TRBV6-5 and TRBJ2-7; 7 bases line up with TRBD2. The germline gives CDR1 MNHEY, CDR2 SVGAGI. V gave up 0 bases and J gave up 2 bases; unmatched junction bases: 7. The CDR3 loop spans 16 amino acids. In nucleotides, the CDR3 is TGTGCCAGCAGTTACTCGATCTTGGCGGGGGCCTACGAGCAGTACTTC. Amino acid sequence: CASSYSILAGAYEQYF.

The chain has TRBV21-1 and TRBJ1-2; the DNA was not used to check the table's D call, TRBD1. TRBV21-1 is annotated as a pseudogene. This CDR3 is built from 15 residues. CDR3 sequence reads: CASTGLMTGIYGYTF. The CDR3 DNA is TGTGCCAGCACCGGGCTCATGACAGGGATCTATGGCTACACCTTC.

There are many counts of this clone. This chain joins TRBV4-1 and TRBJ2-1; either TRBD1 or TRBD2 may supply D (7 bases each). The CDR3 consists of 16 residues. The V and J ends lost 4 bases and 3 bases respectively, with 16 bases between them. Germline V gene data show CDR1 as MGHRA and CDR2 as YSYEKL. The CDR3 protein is CASSPGRGGLYNEQFF. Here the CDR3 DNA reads TGCGCCAGCAGCCCCGGCAGGGGGGGCCTCTACAATGAGCAGTTCTTC.